This TCR beta chain was observed in a study of blood T cell repertoires in COVID-19. Study-wide background: There were acute and convalescent COVID-19 samples, and they came from the United States, Italy and Spain. PBMCs, B-cell-depleted T cells, or T cells were the source of the cDNA or gDNA that made up the material.

As handled by the study authors: Amplifying reference gene primers gave estimates of nucleated cell counts. Profiling relied on immunoSEQ multiplex PCR, and the TCRdb table lists in-frame clones only, not all of them. V and J calls and clone size are those listed in that table; D and trimming were worked out from the DNA. The top ten clones hold 7.5% to 10% of a sample with under 200,000 clones, about 85% of them seen once. The CDR3 consists of 13 residues. The V gene lost 2 bases and the J gene lost 4 bases, with 8 bases spanning the gap. CDR1 SGHRS and CDR2 YFSETQ come from the germline V gene. In this sample, this clone turned up a few times.

The gene calls are TRBV5-1 and TRBJ2-3, with D possibly TRBD2 on 6 matching bases. The specimen was peripheral blood. This clonotype was obtained from a woman of 80 years or more with acute or convalescent COVID-19. CDR3 amino acids: CASSFGSADTQYF. Here the CDR3 DNA reads TGCGCCAGCAGCTTCGGGAGTGCAGATACGCAGTATTTT.